The 20 T cell receptor beta chains listed next were all sequenced from one sample in a study of OX40 agonist ivuxolimab in advanced cancers. TCRdb's table, derived via immunoSEQ multiplex PCR, lists solely in-frame clones and lacks some. Among 40,000 to 45,000 clones listed, around 84% were seen once. Sequencing used CD4+ or CD8+ T cells sorted from blood, obtained in a trial of the OX40 agonist ivuxolimab. Receptor source: an adult with an advanced solid tumor such as melanoma, head and neck, liver or kidney cancer.

This clone was detected a few times. The gene calls are TRBV27 and TRBJ2-7; 7 nucleotides line up with TRBD2. Germline V gene sequence: CDR1 MNHEY, CDR2 SMNVEV (reference sequence). After removal of 2 bases from V and 4 bases from J, the junction contained 5 bases not matched to a gene. The CDR3 loop spans 14 amino acids. This CDR3 is CASSLIRGGYEQYF. The CDR3 DNA reads as TGTGCCAGCAGTTTAATACGCGGGGGATACGAGCAGTACTTC.

The rearrangement uses TRBV28 and TRBJ2-7, with 13 bases identical to TRBD2. Germline V gene lookup returns CDR1 MDHEN and CDR2 SYDVKM. J was trimmed by 7 bases and V by 5 bases; bases with no gene match: 5. This CDR3 has 14 residues. CDR3 DNA: TGTGCCAGCAGTGCGGGACTAGCGGGGAGGGAGCAGTACTTC. Translation: CASSAGLAGREQYF.

This clone was observed many times. The genes are TRBV27 and TRBJ1-5, with unresolved D. The CDR3 is 15 amino acids. The V and J ends lost 0 bases and 2 bases respectively, with 8 bases between them. CDR1 is MNHEY and CDR2 is SMNVEV in the germline V gene (reference sequence). The CDR3 nucleotides read TGTGCCAGCAGTTTATCGAGCGGGGGCAATCAGCCCCAGCATTTT. This codes for CASSLSSGGNQPQHF.

The rearrangement links TRBV1 to TRBJ2-6; the D call of TRBD2 is as the table states it, not checked on the DNA. TRBV1 is noted as a pseudogene. CDR3 length: 17 residues. CDR3 loop: CTSSQERGAPGANVLTF. The CDR3 DNA sequence: TGCACCAGCAGCCAAGAGCGGGGGGCACCTGGGGCCAACGTCCTGACTTTC.

V usage is TRBV7-8 and J usage is TRBJ1-2, with 8 nucleotides matching TRBD1. This CDR3 has 14 residues. V trimming: 5 bases; J trimming: 0 bases; junction bases outside the gene matches: 2. The germline V gene encodes CDR1 SGHVS and CDR2 FQNEAQ. CDR3 region: CASSPGGPNYGYTF. The CDR3 DNA reads as TGTGCCAGCAGCCCAGGGGGCCCTAACTATGGCTACACCTTC.

The rearrangement joins TRBV6-5 to TRBJ1-2; D uncertain. Germline CDR1 MNHEY, CDR2 SVGAGI. The CDR3 runs to 14 residues. V lost 0 bases and J lost 5, with 10 bases in between. This CDR3 reads CASSYSFPRYGYTF. The CDR3 DNA follows: TGTGCCAGCAGTTACTCGTTCCCCCGATATGGCTACACCTTC.

CDR3 protein: CASSFLAGEITDTQYF. CDR3 DNA sequence: TGTGCCAGCAGCTTCCTAGCGGGGGAGATCACAGATACGCAGTATTTT. The chain carries TRBV7-6 and TRBJ2-3; 10 bases agree with TRBD2. This CDR3 spans 16 amino acids. Germline lookup yields CDR1 SGHVS and CDR2 FNYEAQ. The junction had 5 bases not matched to a gene; V was cut back by 3 bases and J by 2 bases.

The genes are TRBV7-6 and TRBJ2-7; D is ambiguous. The CDR3 sequence is 16 residues long. Trimming removed 5 bases from V and 2 bases from J, with 19 bases in between. Germline-derived CDR1 and CDR2 are SGHVS and FNYEAQ. CDR3 region: CASSQLGGTFPYEQYF. In DNA, the CDR3 is TGTGCCAGCAGCCAATTGGGCGGAACCTTTCCCTACGAGCAGTACTTC.

The genes are TRBV9 and TRBJ2-2, with D perhaps matching TRBD1 or TRBD2 (5 bases each). The germline V and J ends were trimmed by 0 bases and 5 bases, with 8 bases remaining between them. In germline, CDR1 is SGDLS, CDR2 YYNGEE. This CDR3 spans 14 amino acids. The CDR3: CASSVDWGTGELFF. The CDR3 region has the DNA TGTGCCAGCAGCGTAGATTGGGGGACCGGGGAGCTGTTTTTT.

This chain links TRBV5-4 with TRBJ2-5; possible D gene TRBD2, 6 bases. V gave up 2 bases and J gave up 5 bases, with 16 bases separating them. This CDR3 has 15 amino acids. Germline CDR1 is SGHNT and CDR2 is YYREEE (reference sequence). The CDR3 nucleotides read TGTGCCAGCAGCTTCCGCCCGGGACTTTCGGAGACCCAGTACTTC. Translation: CASSFRPGLSETQYF. Full variable domain (outside the CDR3, taken from reference TRBV5-4 and TRBJ2-5): ETGVTQSPTHLIKTRGQQVTLRCSSQSGHNTVSWYQQALGQGPQFIFQYYREEENGRGNFPPRFSGLQFPNYSSELNVNALELDDSALYLCASSFRPGLSETQYFGPGTRLLVL.

As to this clone: Additional DNA sequences in this sample encode the identical CDR3. The J gene is TRBJ1-5, the V gene TRBV6-5; the D is unclear. Germline V CDR1 and CDR2: MNHEY, SVGAGI. Trimming pared 4 bases from V and 3 bases from J, leaving 4 bases between. The CDR3 contains 12 residues. The DNA for the CDR3 is TGTGCCAGCAGTTCCCTCAATCAGCCCCAGCATTTT. Protein product: CASSSLNQPQHF.

This chain joins TRBV11-3 and TRBJ2-2; no clear D. The germline V gene encodes CDR1 SGHNT and CDR2 YENEEA. Deletions cut 2 bases from V and 6 bases from J, with 7 bases between. The CDR3 runs to 13 residues. This CDR3 reads CASSLLQPGELFF. DNA of the CDR3: TGTGCCAGCAGCTTACTACAGCCCGGGGAGCTGTTTTTT.

CDR3 region: CASRSIPEEPRGETQYF. CDR3 DNA sequence: TGTGCCAGCAGGAGTATCCCTGAGGAACCGAGGGGGGAGACCCAGTACTTC. The chain employs TRBV7-9 and TRBJ2-5, with D perhaps matching TRBD1 (6 bases). Per the germline V gene, CDR1 is SEHNR and CDR2 is FQNEAQ (reference sequence). The CDR3 is made up of 17 amino acids. Deletions cut 6 bases from V and 5 bases from J, with 25 bases between.

The chain is built from TRBV6-5 and TRBJ1-2; unclear D gene. The germline CDR1 and CDR2 sequences are MNHEY and SVGAGI. The CDR3 extends over 13 amino acids. V lost 6 bases and J lost 6, with 14 bases in between. CDR3 nucleotides: TGTGCCAGCAGCCCCGCAGCCAGAGATGGCTACACCTTC. Translated, it gives CASSPAARDGYTF.

The chain joins TRBV4-1 to TRBJ2-3; the match to TRBD1 covers 7 bases. This CDR3 contains 16 residues. The V and J ends lost 0 bases and 5 bases, in that order; junction bases with no gene match: 8. Germline assignment: CDR1 MGHRA and CDR2 YSYEKL. CDR3 sequence reads: CASSQERTGALDTQYF. CDR3 nucleotide sequence: TGCGCCAGCAGCCAAGAACGGACAGGTGCCCTAGATACGCAGTATTTT.

J is TRBJ2-3 and V is TRBV4-2; D is possibly TRBD1 or TRBD2 (6 bases each). The CDR3 sequence is 18 residues long. Looked up from germline, CDR1 is LGHNA and CDR2 is YNFKEQ. V was shortened by 3 bases and J by 0 bases, with 19 bases between the two germline ends. CDR3 amino acids: CASSQEGHLTPSTDTQYF. In DNA, the CDR3 is TGTGCCAGCAGCCAGGAGGGACACCTAACCCCTAGCACAGATACGCAGTATTTT.

The chain links TRBV4-2 to TRBJ2-7; D gene ambiguous. CDR1 is LGHNA, CDR2 YNFKEQ, per germline. This CDR3 has 15 amino acids. V shed 0 bases and J shed 0 bases, with 9 bases lying between them. The CDR3 spells CASSQEFDASYEQYF. As DNA, the CDR3 is TGTGCCAGCAGCCAAGAGTTCGATGCCTCCTACGAGCAGTACTTC.

V gene TRBV4-3 combines with J gene TRBJ2-7; possibly TRBD1 or TRBD2 for D (6 bases each). The DNA end favors TRBJ2-5, so the J call may be wrong. The length of the CDR3 is 13 residues. Germline V lookup: CDR1 LGHNA, CDR2 YSLEER. This CDR3 is CASSQNGGGTQYF. The CDR3 region has the DNA TGCGCCAGCAGCCAAAATGGAGGGGGGACCCAGTACTTC.

This rearrangement joins TRBV19 to TRBJ2-5, with D unresolved. The V and J ends lost 6 bases and 2 bases respectively, with 10 bases between them. The germline V gene encodes CDR1 LNHDA and CDR2 SQIVND (reference sequence). CDR3 length: 13 residues. CDR3 nucleotides: TGTGCCAGTAGGCCCCAAAGTCAAGAGACCCAGTACTTC. This sequence encodes CASRPQSQETQYF.

V gene TRBV11-2 combines with J gene TRBJ1-2; TRBD1 agrees at 7 bases. Germline values: CDR1 SGHAT, CDR2 FQNNGV. CDR3 size: 13 residues. With 6 bases clipped from V and 4 bases from J, the junction kept 5 bases outside the gene matches. The DNA of the CDR3 is TGTGCCAGCAGATCACAGGGGATCTATGGCTACACCTTC. As protein: CASRSQGIYGYTF.